This record covers a single TCR beta chain. Antigen: not known. This sample was included in a study of shared clonotypes between healthy human individuals. General study findings and limits: Memory subsets had estimated richness that was generally smaller than that of naive subsets.

The assay was immunoSEQ multiplex PCR, and TCRdb's table has in-frame clones only and misses some. Of 740,000 or so clones listed, more than 70% are singletons. This CDR3 contains 12 residues. Trimming left V 6 bases short and J 6 bases short, with 12 bases between. Per the germline V gene, CDR1 is MNHEY and CDR2 is SMNVEV (reference sequence). Sequencing input: memory CD4+ T cells sorted from blood. Sample subset: CD45RA-negative fraction. The clonotype was recovered from a young woman in good health. The chain recombines TRBV27 with TRBJ2-7; D gene uncertain. CDR3 residues: CASRTRLGEQYF. DNA of the CDR3: TGTGCCAGCAGGACCCGGCTGGGCGAGCAGTACTTC.